This T cell receptor beta chain derives from a study of T-cell reconstitution after alpha-beta-depleted transplantation in children. After removal of 1 base from V and 10 bases from J, the junction contained 9 bases not matched to a gene. This CDR3 has 15 residues. Germline V CDR1 and CDR2: SGHTA, FQGNSA. Using unique molecular identifiers, the investigators prepared the TCRbeta library. A single record per CDR3 protein comes from TCRdb applying MiXCR to the PCR reads. Here the sample spans 490,000 or so distinct CDR3 sequences, under 15% being singletons. This clonotype appeared many times. The chain joins TRBV7-2 to TRBJ2-1, with 8 nucleotides matching TRBD2. The sequence was collected from a human donor who donated a stem cell graft to a child with combined immunodeficiency. Sequencing used PBMCs from the stem cell graft donor, obtained from the stem cell graft. The CDR3 is CASSLGSGGLREQFF. The CDR3 nucleotides are TGTGCCAGCAGCTTAGGTTCGGGGGGGTTAAGGGAGCAGTTCTTC.